This TCR beta chain was documented in a study of neoadjuvant anti-PD-1 for oral cavity cancer (dated by TCRdb to 2020 to 2023). Notes on the research overall: Before curative-intent surgical resection, most patients were given three to four biweekly doses of nivolumab at 3 mg/kg. Patients without progression received a fourth nivolumab dose around day 43 and underwent definitive surgical resection on days 50-56. Responders were defined as patients with complete response, partial response or stable disease by RECIST 1.1; non-responders were defined as patients with progression. An approximately 34% response rate was observed in the parent correlative cohort, in which around 12 patients were included.

Its CDR3 holds 15 amino acids, cysteine through phenylalanine. Solely the CDR3 DNA is kept, with 45 bases framed from the first base. Trimming takes 1 base from V and 6 bases from J, and the germline ends sit 14 bases apart. Reading the germline V gene gives CDR1 LGHNA and CDR2 YNFKEQ. This clone has just one count. Its binding antigen is unknown. The sample holds no much larger clone one base away, and base qualities are not on file. The study at large found these results: Higher pretreatment blood Treg/Th17 ratios correlated with both higher pretreatment blood TCRbeta clonality and lower post-treatment tumor TCRbeta clonality. After neoadjuvant nivolumab, significantly higher T cell clonality (Gini index) was found within PBMCs in non-responders than in responders. The TCR analyses had only three patients in each response group, and the authors called for validation in larger cohorts.

The time point label, read with the paper, signifies: before neoadjuvant nivolumab. Patients had been newly diagnosed with stage II-IVA oral cavity squamous cell carcinoma, and no prior systemic or radiation treatment had been given to the patients. Everyone in the cohort had locally advanced, HPV-negative oral cavity squamous cell carcinoma. Peripheral blood mononuclear cells were analyzed directly, without maintenance or expansion in culture. The samples were obtained from a longitudinal correlative study of a single-arm phase II trial testing neoadjuvant nivolumab in oral cavity squamous cell carcinoma. Subject-matched pre- and post-treatment PBMCs and tumors from three responders and three non-responders underwent genomic DNA-based TCRbeta sequencing. Peripheral blood mononuclear cells were collected once before nivolumab treatment and again after treatment, at the time of surgery. The Maxwell RSC DNA from Cells kit was used to isolate genomic DNA from PBMCs.

For deep sequencing of PBMC libraries, mostly about 450 ng of input genomic DNA was used, and six replicates were run per sample. Following the manufacturer's instructions, the team built TCRbeta libraries using the immunoSEQ hsTCRbeta kit. An Illumina NovaSeq 6000 S4 flow cell was used to sequence the final libraries, which had first been combined to 3 nM. Concerning the study's data processing: The immunoSEQ Analyzer was used for raw data preprocessing and quality control. The analysis was limited to productive rearrangements, and each clonotype was defined by a unique CDR3 amino acid sequence. Using the R package tcR, the researchers computed the Gini-Simpson index as their estimate of repertoire clonality. Gini indices were compared with Student's t test, and associations with tumor size change were assessed by Pearson correlation. As stored in TCRdb, this immuneACCESS dataset retains in-frame rearrangements with V and J assigned. A fraction of the clones does not appear; measured against another copy, unresolved V genes explain less than half of the discrepancy, and the remainder lacks a known reason. For V, J and clone size, that table is used; D and trimming come from the DNA. Across this sample there are 60,000 to 80,000 clones, with more than 60% seen only once. The top ten clones comprise just over 2.5% of the sample.

This sequence originates from a person between 40 and 80 years old with oral cavity squamous cell carcinoma. The chain uses TRBV4-2 and TRBJ2-3; a weak D assignment points to TRBD2 (6 bases agree). Sequencing was performed on PBMCs, taken before nivolumab (anti-PD-1) treatment. The CDR3 is CASSQAAGTEDTQYF. DNA sequence: TGTGCCAGCAGCCAAGCGGCGGGGACTGAGGATACGCAGTATTTT.